This paragraph reports one T cell receptor beta chain. As yet, its antigen is unknown. Trimming cost V 1 base and J 7 bases; bases outside gene matches: 3. Germline V lookup: CDR1 SNHLY, CDR2 FYNNEI. This CDR3 region has 15 residues. These data belong to a study of T cell responses to AZD1222 COVID-19 vaccine. Notes on the study in general: Two AZD1222 doses significantly raised spike-specific TCR breadth and depth over controls. Regions 160-218 and 743-854 held dominance among vaccine-associated CD4 TCRs, which spanned spike. Epitopes outside B.1.351 and B.1.1.7 mutated regions reportedly drew nearly half of spike TCRs.

TCRdb's table, derived via immunoSEQ multiplex PCR, lists solely in-frame clones and lacks some. Altogether 90,000 to 120,000 clones are present, approximately 86% being singletons, with the ten largest covering 3.5% to 5%. The origin of this receptor is an adult in good health. The material was peripheral blood, obtained on day 0 of AZD1222 vaccination. This chain connects TRBV2 to TRBJ2-2; 10 bases are a match to TRBD1. In nucleotides, the CDR3 is TGTGCCAGCAGTGAAGGGACAGGGGGTCTCGGGGAGCTGTTTTTT. It codes for CASSEGTGGLGELFF.